The entry below describes one T cell receptor beta chain. This record comes from a study of patients and donors after allogeneic stem cell transplantation. TCRdb redid the calling of the RT-PCR reads with MiXCR, one entry per CDR3 protein. The data contain about 160,000 distinct CDR3 sequences, about 24% of them singletons. Sample: blood, either unsorted or a sorted T cell fraction (not recorded which). The receptor comes from a human donor who was either an allogeneic HSCT recipient or a stem cell or donor lymphocyte infusion donor (not recorded which). It is not recorded whose cells these are; they may come from a transplant donor.

The CDR3: CASSLPGEFNTGELFF. CDR3 sequence (DNA): TGTGCCAGCAGTTTACCGGGAGAGTTTAACACCGGGGAGCTGTTTTTT. This chain connects TRBV12-3 or TRBV12-4 to TRBJ2-2, with a tentative D call TRBD2 (6 bases). The CDR3 has 16 residues. The V and J ends lost 2 bases and 2 bases respectively, with 12 bases between them.